This is a list of T cell receptor beta chains from one sample in a study of early T cells in non-severe SARS-CoV-2 infection. TCRdb independently ran MiXCR on the 5' RACE reads; one entry per CDR3 protein. The table lists approximately 47,000 distinct CDR3 sequences, about 6.2% of them singletons. Sequenced here: whole blood, sampled at baseline. Receptor source: an adult who was a healthcare worker with PCR-confirmed SARS-CoV-2 infection or an uninfected control (not recorded which). Each CDR3 is given with its conserved first and last residue. The D gene is left open where the match is weak. The listing skips clone size in some rows; elsewhere it reads once, few, many or a size class.

clone_size d_call j_call cdr3_length v_call cdr3_aa cdr3_nt
NA NA TRBJ2-7 10 TRBV28 CASSTREQYF TGTGCCAGCAGTACCCGCGAGCAGTACTTC
few NA TRBJ2-1 15 TRBV4-3 CASSQGTSPYNEQFF TGCGCCAGCAGCCAGGGGACTTCCCCCTACAATGAGCAGTTCTTC
many NA TRBJ1-5 19 TRBV12-2 CASRLSNQTMGLRNQPQHF TGTGCAAGTCGCTTATCAAACCAAACGATGGGGTTGAGGAATCAGCCCCAGCATTTT
many NA TRBJ2-7 13 TRBV20-1 CSARRRMTYEQYF TGCAGTGCTAGGAGGCGGATGACCTACGAGCAGTACTTC
NA NA TRBJ2-7 13 TRBV6-6 CASSYLGRDEQYF TGTGCCAGCAGTTACCTGGGGCGGGACGAGCAGTACTTC
NA NA TRBJ2-7 11 TRBV7-9 CASSQKIEQYF TGTGCCAGCAGCCAAAAGATCGAGCAGTACTTC
many TRBD1 TRBJ1-5 15 TRBV27 CASKPGQGSNQPQHF TGTGCCAGCAAACCGGGACAGGGAAGCAATCAGCCCCAGCATTTT
many NA TRBJ1-3 15 TRBV20-1 CSAREPVNGGNTIYF TGCAGTGCTAGAGAACCGGTTAACGGGGGAAACACCATATATTTT
few NA TRBJ2-4 15 TRBV12-3/TRBV12-4 CASSLTGFSGDIQYF TGTGCCAGCAGTTTAACCGGGTTTTCAGGGGACATTCAGTACTTC
NA TRBD1 TRBJ1-2 13 TRBV7-2 CASSSTGIYGYTF TGTGCCAGCAGCTCGACAGGGATCTATGGCTACACCTTC
NA TRBD2 TRBJ2-5 14 TRBV5-1 CATRSGLAGETQYF TGCGCCACCCGATCGGGACTAGCGGGAGAGACCCAGTACTTC
few NA TRBJ1-1 14 TRBV11-2 CASSFGAMNTEAFF TGTGCCAGCAGCTTTGGAGCGATGAACACTGAAGCTTTCTTT
few NA TRBJ2-2 14 TRBV27 CASSFSTITGELFF TGTGCCAGCAGTTTCTCGACCATCACCGGGGAGCTGTTTTTT
NA TRBD2 TRBJ2-7 15 TRBV29-1 CSVLGTSGRTYEQYF TGCAGCGTTCTGGGGACTAGCGGGAGGACCTACGAGCAGTACTTC
NA NA TRBJ2-1 12 TRBV20-1 CSAPGLSYEQFF TGCAGTGCTCCCGGACTATCATATGAGCAGTTCTTC
NA NA TRBJ2-1 12 TRBV20-1 CSQTFISNEQFF TGCAGCCAGACCTTCATATCCAATGAGCAGTTCTTC
NA TRBD2 TRBJ2-3 16 TRBV5-5 CASSQPSGSRSDTQYF TGTGCCAGCAGCCAACCTAGCGGGAGTAGGTCGGATACGCAGTATTTT
NA NA TRBJ2-1 11 TRBV7-3 CASSINNEQFF TGTGCCAGCAGCATCAACAATGAGCAGTTCTTC
many NA TRBJ1-5 15 TRBV27 CASSLSSGSNQPQHF TGTGCCAGCAGTTTATCGTCGGGTAGCAATCAGCCCCAGCATTTT
many TRBD1 TRBJ2-5 17 TRBV27 CASSIRDRALSGETQYF TGTGCCAGCAGTATCCGGGACAGGGCTCTTTCGGGGGAGACCCAGTACTTC
many NA TRBJ1-4 16 TRBV5-1 CASSYDPVRTNEKLFF TGCGCCAGCAGTTACGACCCAGTACGAACTAATGAAAAACTGTTTTTT
NA TRBD1 TRBJ1-2 13 TRBV27 CASSSGQGYGYTF TGTGCCAGCAGTTCCGGACAGGGGTATGGCTACACCTTC